This note documents a single T cell receptor (beta chain) sequence. What it binds is not known. The sample is drawn from a study of T cells in Graves' hyperthyroidism and ophthalmopathy. TCR beta CDR3 region amplification was performed from RNA transcripts. A set of HTBI primers served as the primers for a first-round RT-PCR of the TCR CDR3. TCRdb recomputed calls from the multiplex PCR reads with MiXCR, one row per CDR3 protein. The table shows approximately 430,000 distinct CDR3 sequences, with around a sixth occurring only once. The CDR3 runs 16 residues. V gave up 5 bases and J gave up 4 bases; unmatched junction bases: 6. Germline V gene data show CDR1 as SEHNR and CDR2 as FQNEAQ (reference sequence). Investigators excluded patients with uncontrolled infection, other autoimmune disease, pregnancy or lactation. Diagnosis rested on symptoms, serum thyroxine and TRAb, thyroid ultrasound, and orbital computed tomography.

Study-wide findings and caveats: The model foresaw ophthalmopathy a median around seven months prior to onset.

The sequence came from a woman aged 18-29 years with Graves' hyperthyroidism. The sequencing sample was made of blood. The chain recombines TRBV7-9 with TRBJ2-2; 11 bases align to TRBD2. The CDR3: CASSPTSGEFTGELFF. In nucleotides, the CDR3 is TGTGCCAGCAGCCCGACTAGCGGGGAATTCACCGGGGAGCTGTTTTTT.